The TCR beta chain described here comes from a study of OX40 agonist ivuxolimab in advanced cancers. Whole-study context: With a range of about 23 to 85, age averaged roughly 60 years, and 65% to 90% were male.

Method: immunoSEQ multiplex PCR; TCRdb's copy keeps in-frame clones and lacks some. This sample has fewer than 90,000 clones, with about 88% found just once. CDR1 is SGDLS and CDR2 is YYNGEE in the germline V gene. The CDR3 is made up of 15 amino acids. V was pared by 1 base and J by 3 bases, with 13 bases between. This clonotype was obtained from an adult with an advanced solid tumor such as melanoma, head and neck, liver or kidney cancer. Material: CD4+ or CD8+ T cells sorted from blood, obtained in a trial of the OX40 agonist ivuxolimab. This chain uses TRBV9 with TRBJ1-1; TRBD1 might be the D (6 bases). The DNA of the CDR3 is TGTGCCAGCAGCGTAACGGCAGGGGTGTACACTGAAGCTTTCTTT. It codes for CASSVTAGVYTEAFF.